This TCR beta chain was sequenced for a study of OX40 agonist ivuxolimab in advanced cancers. Study-level findings and limits: CD4+ and CD8+ T cells in blood underwent clonal expansion by week 6 at 0.1 to 3.0 mg/kg.

At cycle 4 day 1, cycle 7 day 1, and baseline, blood was sampled. This clone was seen just once. The antigen is undetermined. This CDR3 has 18 residues. J lost 5 bases, V lost 7 bases, and 18 bases had no gene match. Germline V gene sequence: CDR1 SGHAT, CDR2 FQNNGV. Data came from immunoSEQ multiplex PCR; TCRdb stores just in-frame clones and leaves some out. The sample records 35,000 or so clones, more than 80% being singletons. The sample was CD4+ or CD8+ T cells sorted from blood, taken in a trial of the OX40 agonist ivuxolimab. The rearrangement joins TRBV11-2 to TRBJ2-1; 9 bases match TRBD1. This receptor was obtained from an adult with an advanced solid tumor such as melanoma, head and neck, liver or kidney cancer. DNA of the CDR3: TGTGCCAGCACCGACCCCGGGACAGGGCCCTTCGTCGACAATGAGCAGTTCTTC. Translating it yields CASTDPGTGPFVDNEQFF.